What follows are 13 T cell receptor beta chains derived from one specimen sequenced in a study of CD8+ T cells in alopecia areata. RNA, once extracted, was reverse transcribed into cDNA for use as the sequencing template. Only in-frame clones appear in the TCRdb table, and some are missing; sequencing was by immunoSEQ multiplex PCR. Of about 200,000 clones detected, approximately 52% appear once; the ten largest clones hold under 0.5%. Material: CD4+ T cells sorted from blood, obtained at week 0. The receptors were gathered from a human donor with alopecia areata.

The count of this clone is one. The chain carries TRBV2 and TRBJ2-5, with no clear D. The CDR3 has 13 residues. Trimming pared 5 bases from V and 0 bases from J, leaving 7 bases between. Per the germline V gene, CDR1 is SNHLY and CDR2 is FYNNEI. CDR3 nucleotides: TGTGCCAGCAGTTTAAAGTACCAAGAGACCCAGTACTTC. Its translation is CASSLKYQETQYF.

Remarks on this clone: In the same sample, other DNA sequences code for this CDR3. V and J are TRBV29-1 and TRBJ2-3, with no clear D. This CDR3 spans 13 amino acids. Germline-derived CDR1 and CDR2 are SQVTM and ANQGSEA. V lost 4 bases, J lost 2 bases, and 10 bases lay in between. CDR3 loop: CSVGGRATDTQYF. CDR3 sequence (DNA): TGCAGCGTTGGTGGCAGAGCCACAGATACGCAGTATTTT.

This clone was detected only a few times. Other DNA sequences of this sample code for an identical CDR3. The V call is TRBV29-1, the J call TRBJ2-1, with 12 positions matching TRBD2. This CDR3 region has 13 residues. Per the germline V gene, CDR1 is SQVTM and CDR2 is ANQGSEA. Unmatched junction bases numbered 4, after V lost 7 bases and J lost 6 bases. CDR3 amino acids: CSGLAGVGNEQFF. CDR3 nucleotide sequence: TGCAGCGGACTAGCGGGAGTAGGCAATGAGCAGTTCTTC.

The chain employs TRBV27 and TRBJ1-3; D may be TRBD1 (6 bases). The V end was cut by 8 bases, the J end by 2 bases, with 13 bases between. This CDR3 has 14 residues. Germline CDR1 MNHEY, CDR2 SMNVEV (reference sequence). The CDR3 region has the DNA TGTGCCAGCGGCTACAGGGCTACTGGAAACACCATATATTTT. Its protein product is CASGYRATGNTIYF.

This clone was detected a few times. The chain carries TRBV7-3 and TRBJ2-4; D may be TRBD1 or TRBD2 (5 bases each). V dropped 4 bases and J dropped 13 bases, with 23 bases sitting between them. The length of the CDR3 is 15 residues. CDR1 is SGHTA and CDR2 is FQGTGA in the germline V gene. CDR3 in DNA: TGTGCCAGCAGCTCCGCCAATCAAGCGAGGGGCATCCAGTACTTC. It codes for CASSSANQARGIQYF.

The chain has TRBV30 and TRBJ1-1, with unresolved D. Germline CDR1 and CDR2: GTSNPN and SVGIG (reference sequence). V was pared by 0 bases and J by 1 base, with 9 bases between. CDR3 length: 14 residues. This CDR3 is CAWSVRLSNTEAFF. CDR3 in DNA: TGTGCCTGGAGTGTCAGACTTTCGAACACTGAAGCTTTCTTT.

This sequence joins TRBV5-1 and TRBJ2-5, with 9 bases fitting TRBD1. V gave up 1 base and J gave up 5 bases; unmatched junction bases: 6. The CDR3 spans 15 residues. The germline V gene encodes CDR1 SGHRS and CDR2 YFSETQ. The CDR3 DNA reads TGCGCCAGCAGCTTGTCCGGGACAGGGAGCGAGACCCAGTACTTC. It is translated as CASSLSGTGSETQYF.

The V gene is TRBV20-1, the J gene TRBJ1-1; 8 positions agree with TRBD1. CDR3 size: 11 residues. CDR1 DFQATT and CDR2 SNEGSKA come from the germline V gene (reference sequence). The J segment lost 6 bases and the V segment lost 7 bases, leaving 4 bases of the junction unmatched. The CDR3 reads CSVPGGSEAFF. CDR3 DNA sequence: TGCAGTGTTCCAGGGGGCTCTGAAGCTTTCTTT.

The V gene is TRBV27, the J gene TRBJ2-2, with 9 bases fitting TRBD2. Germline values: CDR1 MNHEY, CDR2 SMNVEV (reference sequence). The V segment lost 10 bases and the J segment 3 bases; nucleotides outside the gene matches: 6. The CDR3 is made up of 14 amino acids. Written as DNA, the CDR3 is TGTGCCATCCGAGCGGGAGGTCACACCGGGGAGCTGTTTTTT. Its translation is CAIRAGGHTGELFF.

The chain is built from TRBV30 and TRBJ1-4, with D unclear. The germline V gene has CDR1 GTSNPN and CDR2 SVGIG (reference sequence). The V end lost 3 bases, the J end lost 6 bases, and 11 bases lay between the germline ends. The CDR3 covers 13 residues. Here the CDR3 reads CAWRPGDYEKLFF. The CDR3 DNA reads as TGTGCCTGGAGGCCCGGGGATTATGAAAAACTGTTTTTT.

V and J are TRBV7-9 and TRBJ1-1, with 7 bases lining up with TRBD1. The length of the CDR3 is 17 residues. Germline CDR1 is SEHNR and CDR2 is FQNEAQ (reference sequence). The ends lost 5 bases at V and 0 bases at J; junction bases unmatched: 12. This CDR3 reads CASSPALAGGMNTEAFF. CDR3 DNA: TGTGCCAGCAGCCCTGCCCTAGCAGGGGGAATGAACACTGAAGCTTTCTTT.

CDR3 protein: CASSPLRDSNQPQHF. The CDR3 DNA is TGTGCCAGCAGCCCTCTTCGGGATAGCAATCAGCCCCAGCATTTT. J is TRBJ1-5 and V is TRBV5-6; D is uncertain. The germline V and J ends were trimmed by 4 bases and 0 bases, with 11 bases remaining between them. The CDR3 runs to 15 residues. The germline V gene encodes CDR1 SGHDT and CDR2 YYEEEE.

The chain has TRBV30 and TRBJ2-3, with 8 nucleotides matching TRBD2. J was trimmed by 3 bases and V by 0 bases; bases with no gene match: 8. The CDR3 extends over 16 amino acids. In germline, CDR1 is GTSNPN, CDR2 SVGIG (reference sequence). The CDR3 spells CAWSVPGLVWTDTQYF. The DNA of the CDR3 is TGTGCCTGGAGTGTCCCGGGACTAGTTTGGACAGATACGCAGTATTTT.